This is a list of T cell receptor beta chains from one sample in a study of cytomegalovirus exposure and HLA in healthy donors. Using immunoSEQ multiplex PCR, the repertoire was profiled, and TCRdb retains in-frame clones only, with some absent. The sample has around 150,000 clones; 70% to 80% are singletons. Sequences were obtained from PBMCs. The receptor source for this set is a woman in her fifties or sixties in good health and CMV-seronegative. Each CDR3 is given with its conserved first and last residue. D genes are given only for firm matches. Clone size appears in some rows only: once, few, many, or a class for an expanded clone.

j_call	d_call	v_call	clone_size	cdr3_aa	cdr3_nt
TRBJ1-2	-	TRBV18	-	CASSPEDTYGYTF	TGTGCCAGCTCACCAGAGGACACTTATGGCTACACCTTC
TRBJ2-7	TRBD2	TRBV28	-	CASSLRLAGVGQYF	TGTGCCAGCAGTTTGAGACTAGCGGGAGTTGGGCAGTACTTC
TRBJ2-7	TRBD1	TRBV28	-	CASSLGGQGSLEQYF	TGTGCCAGCAGTTTAGGGGGACAGGGATCGTTGGAGCAGTACTTC
TRBJ1-1	-	TRBV5-1	once	CASSLWRTTINWNSEAFF	TGCGCCAGCAGCTTGTGGCGGACTACCATAAACTGGAACAGTGAAGCTTTCTTT
TRBJ1-5	-	TRBV5-1	-	CASSPGTGNQPQHF	TGCGCCAGCAGTCCCGGGACTGGCAATCAGCCCCAGCATTTT
TRBJ1-5	-	TRBV28	-	CASSNTNQPQHF	TGTGCCAGCAGTAACACCAATCAGCCCCAGCATTTT
TRBJ2-7	TRBD2	TRBV4-2	-	CASSQGIAGPLPKQYF	TGTGCCAGCAGCCAAGGGATAGCGGGACCCCTTCCGAAGCAGTACTTC
TRBJ2-5	TRBD1	TRBV19	once	CASSMGQGIRETQYF	TGTGCCAGTAGTATGGGACAGGGAATTCGGGAGACCCAGTACTTC
TRBJ1-2	TRBD1	TRBV28	few	CASSLSGGLEGGYTF	TGTGCCAGCAGTTTATCAGGGGGCCTGGAGGGGGGCTACACCTTC
TRBJ1-4	TRBD1	TRBV7-9	-	CASSWDSRELFF	TGTGCCAGCAGCTGGGACAGCCGAGAACTGTTTTTT
TRBJ1-1	-	TRBV10-2	few	CASSAGGGTEAFF	TGCGCCAGCAGTGCCGGGGGTGGCACTGAAGCTTTCTTT
TRBJ1-3	-	TRBV27	-	CASSLRAGTGNTIYF	TGTGCCAGCAGTTTGAGGGCAGGAACTGGAAACACCATATATTTT
TRBJ2-1	TRBD2	TRBV10-3	-	CAISDAGGSYNEQFF	TGTGCCATCAGTGACGCGGGGGGCAGTTACAATGAGCAGTTCTTC
TRBJ2-5	-	TRBV6-1	-	CASSVNQETQYF	TGTGCCAGCAGTGTAAACCAAGAGACCCAGTACTTC
TRBJ1-1	-	TRBV29-1	-	CSVDIGTRNTEAFF	TGCAGCGTTGACATCGGGACAAGGAACACTGAAGCTTTCTTT
TRBJ2-2	TRBD2	TRBV9	-	CASRGTSGLTGELFF	TGTGCCAGCAGGGGGACTAGCGGGCTCACCGGGGAGCTGTTTTTT
TRBJ1-1	TRBD1	TRBV27	-	CASSLNAGGIAFF	TGTGCCAGCAGTTTAAACGCAGGGGGCATAGCTTTCTTT
TRBJ2-1	-	TRBV7-6	few	CASSLERYNEQFF	TGTGCCAGCAGCTTAGAACGGTACAATGAGCAGTTCTTC
TRBJ1-2	-	TRBV15	-	CATSRDLENYGYTF	TGTGCCACCAGCAGAGATCTGGAGAACTATGGCTACACCTTC
TRBJ2-2	-	TRBV5-1	-	CASSLGQQNTGELFF	TGCGCCAGCAGCTTAGGACAGCAGAACACCGGGGAGCTGTTTTTT
TRBJ2-3	-	TRBV6-5	-	CASSYRLSLGSDTQYF	TGTGCCAGCAGTTACCGACTCTCTTTAGGCTCAGATACGCAGTATTTT
TRBJ2-1	TRBD2	TRBV5-1	-	CASTVTGTSGKQFF	TGCGCCAGCACCGTAACCGGGACTAGCGGAAAGCAGTTCTTC
TRBJ2-6	TRBD1	TRBV23-1	-	CATGQGTNSGANVLTF	TGCGCCACCGGACAGGGAACTAACTCTGGGGCCAACGTCCTGACTTTC
TRBJ1-5	TRBD1	TRBV19	-	CATSRTGGSSLNQPQHF	TGTGCCACGTCCAGGACAGGGGGCTCGTCCCTCAATCAGCCCCAGCATTTT
TRBJ2-3	-	TRBV20-1	-	CNAMEADTQYF	TGCAATGCTATGGAGGCAGATACGCAGTATTTT
TRBJ2-6	-	TRBV27	once	CASRTGTGANVLTF	TGTGCCAGCAGAACAGGGACTGGGGCCAACGTCCTGACTTTC
TRBJ1-3	-	TRBV7-6	-	CASSSYSGHSGNTIYF	TGTGCCAGCAGCTCCTACAGCGGGCACTCTGGAAACACCATATATTTT
TRBJ1-6	-	TRBV29-1	-	CSVVADGDSPLHF	TGCAGCGTTGTTGCCGACGGAGATTCACCCCTCCACTTT
TRBJ2-5	-	TRBV7-9	-	CASRWGRGVQETQYF	TGTGCCAGCAGATGGGGCAGGGGCGTTCAAGAGACCCAGTACTTC
TRBJ2-5	-	TRBV28	-	CASSPHGRGSQETQYF	TGTGCCAGCAGCCCCCACGGTAGGGGTTCCCAAGAGACCCAGTACTTC
TRBJ2-5	-	TRBV7-9	-	CASSLTPGGFETQYF	TGTGCCAGCAGCTTAACCCCCGGCGGGTTTGAGACCCAGTACTTC
TRBJ2-1	-	TRBV30	-	CARGSGNEQFF	TGTGCCAGGGGCTCCGGCAATGAGCAGTTCTTC
TRBJ2-1	TRBD2	TRBV18	few	CASSSGTSGISSYNEQFF	TGTGCCAGCTCGTCCGGGACTAGCGGGATTTCTTCCTACAATGAGCAGTTCTTC
TRBJ1-2	-	TRBV9	-	CASSVLVDYGYTF	TGTGCCAGCAGCGTTTTGGTAGACTATGGCTACACCTTC
TRBJ2-2	-	TRBV9	-	CASSVSGLSTGELFF	TGTGCCAGCAGCGTAAGTGGACTCAGCACCGGGGAGCTGTTTTTT
TRBJ2-7	-	TRBV10-1	few	CASTNGQPPYEQYF	TGCGCCAGCACCAACGGACAGCCTCCCTACGAGCAGTACTTC
TRBJ1-4	-	TRBV16	once	CASSQWHEKLFF	TGTGCCAGCAGCCAATGGCATGAAAAACTGTTTTTT
TRBJ2-1	-	TRBV28	once	CAHSLSAYNEQFF	TGTGCCCACTCGTTATCGGCCTACAATGAGCAGTTCTTC
TRBJ2-1	TRBD2	TRBV5-4	-	CASREGGYNEQFF	TGTGCCAGCCGGGAGGGGGGCTACAATGAGCAGTTCTTC
TRBJ1-2	TRBD1	TRBV6-5	-	CASSLRQGGGYTF	TGTGCCAGCAGCCTCCGACAGGGCGGAGGCTACACCTTC
TRBJ2-7	TRBD1	TRBV7-8	-	CASSLTRQGAYEQYF	TGTGCCAGCAGCTTAACCCGACAGGGAGCCTACGAGCAGTACTTC
TRBJ2-1	TRBD2	TRBV2	few	CASKVAGDSYNEQFF	TGTGCCAGCAAGGTAGCGGGAGACTCCTACAATGAGCAGTTCTTC
TRBJ2-5	TRBD2	TRBV7-6	-	CASSLVRLAGKETQYF	TGTGCCAGCAGCTTAGTGAGACTAGCGGGGAAAGAGACCCAGTACTTC
TRBJ2-4	TRBD2	TRBV15	-	CATGSGGRRNIQYF	TGTGCCACCGGTAGCGGGGGGCGGCGAAACATTCAGTACTTC
TRBJ2-7	TRBD1	TRBV9	-	CASSGEDRGIPYEQYF	TGTGCCAGCAGCGGCGAGGACAGGGGGATTCCCTACGAGCAGTACTTC
TRBJ2-7	TRBD1	TRBV5-1	few	CASSRDRPYEQYF	TGCGCCAGCAGCCGGGACAGACCATACGAGCAGTACTTC
TRBJ1-1	TRBD1	TRBV2	few	CASNTGGANTEAFF	TGTGCCAGCAATACAGGGGGCGCCAACACTGAAGCTTTCTTT
TRBJ2-7	-	TRBV5-1	once	CASSLDLGGYEQYF	TGCGCCAGCAGCTTGGATCTAGGGGGCTACGAGCAGTACTTC
TRBJ1-5	-	TRBV5-1	once	CASSWGGDSNQPQHF	TGCGCCAGCAGCTGGGGGGGGGATTCGAATCAGCCCCAGCATTTT
TRBJ2-3	TRBD2	TRBV4-2	-	CASSQFLAGGTDTQYF	TGTGCCAGCAGCCAATTCCTAGCGGGGGGCACAGATACGCAGTATTTT
TRBJ2-1	-	TRBV28	-	CASSLLGGGNEQFF	TGTGCCAGCAGTTTATTGGGAGGCGGAAATGAGCAGTTCTTC
TRBJ2-1	TRBD1	TRBV6-1	-	CASSERTGGWVNEQFF	TGTGCCAGCAGTGAAAGGACAGGGGGCTGGGTCAATGAGCAGTTCTTC
TRBJ2-2	-	TRBV11-3	few	CASSLDRGKTGELFF	TGTGCCAGCAGCTTAGACCGAGGGAAAACCGGGGAGCTGTTTTTT
TRBJ2-3	TRBD2	TRBV25-1	few	CATYRGGWQDTQYF	TGTGCCACTTACCGCGGGGGTTGGCAAGATACGCAGTATTTT
TRBJ2-5	-	TRBV7-2	-	CASSSGWETQYF	TGTGCCAGCAGCTCAGGGTGGGAGACCCAGTACTTC